This T cell receptor beta chain was identified during a study of cytomegalovirus exposure and HLA in healthy donors. Findings and limits, study-wide: The study listed roughly 160 cytomegalovirus-associated TCR beta chains. Common viral pathogens (according to a later analysis) appeared linked to several of the most significant clusters.

V was shortened by 5 bases and J by 7 bases, with 11 bases between the two germline ends. The CDR3 length is 11 residues. The germline CDR1 and CDR2 sequences are GTSNPN and SVGIG (reference sequence). About this clone itself: Antigen unknown.

Primers included in the PCR were 60 Vbeta and 13 Jbeta primers. The data were produced by immunoSEQ multiplex PCR, yet TCRdb's version contains in-frame clones alone and is incomplete. The sample consists of 200,000 to 250,000 clones, more than 85% of them appearing once. The clonotype comes from a woman aged 18-29 years in good health and CMV-seronegative. The chain joins TRBV30 to TRBJ1-2; no clear D gene. The source material was PBMCs. The CDR3: CAWERGFGYTF. The CDR3 bases are TGTGCCTGGGAACGGGGTTTTGGCTACACCTTC.